This entry lists 28 T cell receptor beta chains sequenced from one sample in a study of identical twins. TCRdb redid the calling of the 5' RACE reads with MiXCR, one entry per CDR3 protein. The sample includes 1.5 million to 2 million distinct CDR3 sequences, about 32% of them seen just once. Input material: cord blood. Receptor source: a newborn girl in good health.

In this sample, this clonotype turned up a few times. This sequence joins TRBV18 and TRBJ2-4, with a tentative D call TRBD1 (5 bases). V lost 3 bases and J lost 0, with 12 bases in between. CDR3 length: 16 amino acids. From germline, CDR1 is KGHSH and CDR2 LQKENI. This chain's CDR3 is CASSPGHKLAKNIQYF. CDR3 coding DNA: TGTGCCAGCTCACCTGGACACAAACTAGCCAAAAACATTCAGTACTTC.

Only a few counts were recorded for this clonotype. The V and J genes are TRBV4-2 and TRBJ2-5, with D tentatively TRBD2 (6 bases). CDR3 size: 15 residues. V lost 0 bases and J 11 bases, leaving 19 bases between the germline ends. Germline lookup yields CDR1 LGHNA and CDR2 YNFKEQ. The CDR3 protein is CASSQDRGLYNEQYF. CDR3 nucleotide sequence: TGTGCCAGCAGCCAAGATCGGGGACTGTACAATGAGCAGTACTTC.

The V gene is TRBV2, the J gene TRBJ2-5, with 8 nucleotides matching TRBD2. V was clipped by 6 bases and J by 2 bases; unmatched bases: 5. The CDR3 length is 14 residues. Germline V CDR1 and CDR2: SNHLY, FYNNEI. The CDR3 nucleotides read TGTGCCAGCAGAACTAGCGGCTTACAAGAGACCCAGTACTTC. Protein: CASRTSGLQETQYF.

The V gene is TRBV9, the J gene TRBJ2-5; unclear D gene. Germline V gene sequence: CDR1 SGDLS, CDR2 YYNGEE. This CDR3 is 14 amino acids long. Trimming shortened V by 2 bases and J by 9 bases, and 17 bases separated the two germline ends. The CDR3 DNA reads as TGTGCCAGCAGCGTCCAAAAGGATGTGGTGGCCCAGTACTTC. Its protein product is CASSVQKDVVAQYF. Using reference TRBV9 and TRBJ2-5 for the parts outside the CDR3, the full variable domain is DSGVTQTPKHLITATGQRVTLRCSPRSGDLSVYWYQQSLDQGLQFLIQYYNGEERAKGNILERFSAQQFPDLHSELNLSSLELGDSALYFCASSVQKDVVAQYFGPGTRLLVL.

The rearrangement uses TRBV5-6 and TRBJ2-1; D remains unclear. This CDR3 spans 16 amino acids. Trimming left V 1 base short and J 4 bases short, with 15 bases between. CDR1 and CDR2 from the germline V gene are SGHDT and YYEEEE. Here the CDR3 reads CASSLFELVDYNEQFF. CDR3 in DNA: TGTGCCAGCAGCTTGTTTGAACTGGTCGATTACAATGAGCAGTTCTTC.

This rearrangement joins TRBV6-2 or TRBV6-3 to TRBJ2-2; no definite D call. This CDR3 has 14 amino acids. V was pared by 7 bases and J by 2 bases, with 11 bases between. Germline V gene lookup returns CDR1 MNHEY and CDR2 SVGEGT. The CDR3 here is CASTTSVNTGELFF. The DNA of the CDR3 is TGTGCCAGCACTACCTCAGTAAACACCGGGGAGCTGTTTTTT.

The CDR3 DNA sequence: TGTGCCAGCAGCCCCCTAGCGGGCGACTCCTACGAGCAGTACTTC. Its protein product is CASSPLAGDSYEQYF. This chain connects TRBV28 to TRBJ2-7, with 8 bases identical to TRBD2. The CDR3 is 15 amino acids. J was trimmed by 0 bases and V by 6 bases; bases with no gene match: 7. The V gene's germline CDR1 is MDHEN and CDR2 SYDVKM.

The chain recombines TRBV3-1 with TRBJ1-2; the match to TRBD1 covers 9 bases. Germline values: CDR1 LGHDT, CDR2 YNNKEL (reference sequence). The CDR3 length is 18 residues. Trimming removed 1 base from V and 7 bases from J; junction bases left unmatched: 16. CDR3 sequence (DNA): TGTGCCAGCAGCCAAGGGCTGTGGGGCCGGGACAGGGTGGCTGGCTACACCTTC. Protein sequence: CASSQGLWGRDRVAGYTF.

The chain recombines TRBV19 with TRBJ2-1, with 11 bases fitting TRBD2. CDR1 and CDR2 (germline): LNHDA, SQIVND (reference sequence). Trimming cost V 5 bases and J 5 bases; bases outside gene matches: 5. The CDR3 runs 15 residues. This CDR3 reads CASSGRLAGNNEQFF. The CDR3 bases are TGTGCCAGTAGTGGTAGACTAGCGGGAAACAATGAGCAGTTCTTC.

This clonotype was detected many times. This chain connects TRBV4-2 to TRBJ1-1; the D gene is possibly TRBD1 (5 bases). Looked up from germline, CDR1 is LGHNA and CDR2 is YNFKEQ. The CDR3 is 12 residues long. The V end lost 4 bases, the J end lost 4 bases, and 7 bases lay between the germline ends. CDR3 DNA sequence: TGTGCCAGCAGCCCTGGGACCACTGAAGCTTTCTTT. Translation gives CASSPGTTEAFF.

V usage is TRBV28 and J usage is TRBJ1-5; the D gene is possibly TRBD1 (5 bases). V lost 8 bases and J 12 bases, leaving 14 bases between the germline ends. Germline CDR1 MDHEN, CDR2 SYDVKM. The CDR3 is 11 amino acids. This CDR3 reads CASRTLGDQHF. The DNA of the CDR3 is TGTGCCAGCCGTACTCTGGGGGACCAGCATTTT.

The chain couples TRBV24-1 to TRBJ2-7; no definite D call. CDR3 length: 13 amino acids. V shed 2 bases and J shed 5 bases, with 9 bases lying between them. Germline V gene lookup returns CDR1 KGHDR and CDR2 SFDVKD. The DNA for the CDR3 is TGTGCCACCAGTGATTCGAGTCGCGACGAGCAGTACTTC. Its protein is CATSDSSRDEQYF.

In its sample, this clonotype was seen many times. This chain connects TRBV27 to TRBJ2-7, with a tentative D call TRBD2 (6 bases). V lost 5 bases, J lost 1 base, and 15 bases lay in between. The germline CDR1 and CDR2 sequences are MNHEY and SMNVEV (reference sequence). The CDR3 has 15 amino acids. Here the CDR3 reads CASSPPGTRSYEQYF. The CDR3 region has the DNA TGTGCCAGCAGTCCCCCCGGGACTCGTTCCTACGAGCAGTACTTC.

The genes are TRBV11-2 and TRBJ2-3; 9 positions agree with TRBD1. Germline V gene data show CDR1 as SGHAT and CDR2 as FQNNGV. V was pared by 2 bases and J by 2 bases, with 11 bases of the junction left unmatched. The CDR3 covers 18 residues. The CDR3 sequence: CASSLFPLRQGDTDTQYF. As DNA, the CDR3 is TGTGCCAGCAGCTTATTTCCCCTTCGACAGGGGGACACAGATACGCAGTATTTT.

V and J are TRBV27 and TRBJ2-3, with 12 bases aligning to TRBD2. Germline-derived CDR1 and CDR2 are MNHEY and SMNVEV (reference sequence). CDR3 length: 17 residues. Trimming took 6 bases from V and 6 from J; bases not matched to a gene: 13. The CDR3 coding sequence is TGTGCCAGCAGGAAACTAGCGGGAGGCCCCCAGTCCGATACGCAGTATTTT. It encodes CASRKLAGGPQSDTQYF.

The chain joins TRBV27 to TRBJ1-5; TRBD1 agrees at 9 bases. This CDR3 is 15 amino acids long. V dropped 6 bases and J dropped 6; count of bases not matched to a gene: 9. Per the germline V gene, CDR1 is MNHEY and CDR2 is SMNVEV (reference sequence). CDR3 sequence: CASREQGAISQPQHF. The CDR3 DNA reads as TGTGCCAGCAGGGAACAGGGGGCAATATCTCAGCCCCAGCATTTT.

The gene calls are TRBV30 and TRBJ1-2; D gene uncertain. The CDR3 covers 11 residues. Germline values: CDR1 GTSNPN, CDR2 SVGIG (reference sequence). V was trimmed by 5 bases and J by 0 bases, leaving 4 bases between them. The CDR3 sequence is CAWASNYGYTF. The DNA for the CDR3 is TGTGCCTGGGCCTCTAACTATGGCTACACCTTC.

This clonotype was counted many times. The chain joins TRBV6-2 or TRBV6-3 to TRBJ2-1; D is possibly TRBD2 (5 bases). The V end lost 2 bases, the J end lost 3 bases, and 5 bases lay between the germline ends. From germline, CDR1 is MNHEY and CDR2 SVGEGT. The CDR3 is 13 amino acids. CDR3 region: CASSYRDYNEQFF. CDR3 DNA: TGTGCCAGCAGTTACCGGGACTACAATGAGCAGTTCTTC.

The chain combines TRBV20-1 with TRBJ1-2; a weak D match, TRBD1 (5 bases). V was cut by 7 bases and J by 4 bases, with 22 bases left in between. The CDR3 has 15 residues. Germline CDR1 DFQATT, CDR2 SNEGSKA (reference sequence). The CDR3 DNA reads TGCAGTGTCCGTGAAGGCCAGGGATCCCCCTATGGCTACACCTTC. As protein: CSVREGQGSPYGYTF.

The CDR3 here is CSARDSGRVAFF. CDR3 DNA: TGCAGTGCTAGAGACTCTGGCAGGGTGGCTTTCTTT. The rearrangement uses TRBV20-1 and TRBJ1-1, with D possibly being TRBD1 (5 bases). Between the trimmed V and J ends, which lost 0 bases and 11 bases, there was a span of 13 bases. This CDR3 has 12 amino acids. CDR1 is DFQATT, CDR2 SNEGSKA, per germline (reference sequence).

The chain joins TRBV12-3 or TRBV12-4 to TRBJ1-5; D unresolved. The germline V and J ends were trimmed by 6 bases and 0 bases, with 12 bases remaining between them. There are 15 residues in the CDR3. The chain's CDR3 is CASRSGPYSNQPQHF. CDR3 coding DNA: TGTGCCAGCAGATCCGGGCCTTATAGCAATCAGCCCCAGCATTTT.

This clonotype was observed a handful of times. A much larger clone is a single base away; this may be a read error. CDR3 protein: CSASVGYEQYF. The CDR3 nucleotides are TGCAGTGCTAGTGTGGGCTACGAGCAGTACTTC. The rearrangement joins TRBV20-1 to TRBJ2-7; D unclear. V gave up 3 bases and J gave up 3 bases, with 6 bases separating them. The CDR3 spans 11 residues. From germline, CDR1 is DFQATT and CDR2 SNEGSKA (reference sequence).

The gene calls are TRBV3-1 and TRBJ2-7; 9 nucleotides agree with TRBD2. V lost 6 bases to trimming and J lost 4 bases; unmatched junction nucleotides: 10. The CDR3 consists of 15 residues. From germline, CDR1 is LGHDT and CDR2 YNNKEL (reference sequence). CDR3 sequence reads: CASSLGASGKYEQYF. For the CDR3, the DNA is TGTGCCAGCAGTTTAGGGGCTAGCGGGAAGTACGAGCAGTACTTC.

V usage is TRBV7-2 and J usage is TRBJ1-1; a possible D gene is TRBD1 (6 bases). Deletions cut 8 bases from V and 0 bases from J, with 19 bases between. CDR1 is SGHTA and CDR2 is FQGNSA in the germline V gene. The CDR3 consists of 16 residues. The CDR3 region has the DNA TGTGCCAGCTTCCGAGGGGGGCTGATCATGAACACTGAAGCTTTCTTT. Protein: CASFRGGLIMNTEAFF.

The chain recombines TRBV6-2 or TRBV6-3 with TRBJ2-1; 10 bases fit TRBD2. The CDR3 consists of 20 residues. Germline V gene lookup returns CDR1 MNHEY and CDR2 SVGEGT. V shed 6 bases and J 0 bases; nucleotides not matched to a gene: 17. CDR3: CASRPTARLAGDRSYNEQFF. CDR3 nucleotides: TGTGCCAGCAGGCCTACGGCCAGGCTAGCGGGGGACCGCTCCTACAATGAGCAGTTCTTC.

Only a few counts were recorded for this clonotype. The chain uses TRBV20-1 and TRBJ2-3; D is perhaps TRBD1 or TRBD2 (5 bases each). The CDR3 covers 16 residues. V lost 3 bases and J lost 2, with 18 bases in between. Germline V gives CDR1 DFQATT, CDR2 SNEGSKA (reference sequence). CDR3 loop: CSASYPGHIPTDTQYF. The CDR3, as DNA: TGCAGTGCTAGTTATCCGGGGCACATTCCCACAGATACGCAGTATTTT.

This clonotype was seen a handful of times. V is TRBV5-5 and J is TRBJ1-5, with D uncertain. The CDR3 sequence is 16 residues long. From germline, CDR1 is SGHKS and CDR2 YYEKEE (reference sequence). Trimming removed 1 base at V and 4 bases at J, with 15 bases between. CDR3 amino acids: CASSLNPTVGNQPQHF. The CDR3, as DNA: TGTGCCAGCAGCTTGAACCCCACGGTTGGGAATCAGCCCCAGCATTTT.

The rearrangement links TRBV10-3 to TRBJ2-7; TRBD2 matches at 7 bases. Germline values: CDR1 ENHRY, CDR2 SYGVKD. This CDR3 contains 14 residues. The ends lost 3 bases at V and 7 bases at J; junction bases unmatched: 9. The CDR3 region has the DNA TGTGCCATCAGTGATCTAAAGCGGGAAGGTGAGCAGTACTTC. Protein sequence: CAISDLKREGEQYF.